These 9 T cell receptor beta chains share one sample of origin, sequenced in a study of blood T cell repertoires in COVID-19. The table came from immunoSEQ multiplex PCR; TCRdb's copy has only in-frame clones and leaves some out. The sample holds about 80,000 clones, 75% to 90% seen once. Material for sequencing was peripheral blood. The receptors were sampled from a man aged 55 to 70 with active or convalescent COVID-19.

This clone occurred once. The CDR3 coding sequence is TGTGCCAGCAGCCCACCCTATAAACTTGCCTATGGCTACACCTTC. This gives the protein CASSPPYKLAYGYTF. This chain connects TRBV7-9 to TRBJ1-2; unclear D gene. Trimming pared 5 bases from V and 4 bases from J, leaving 17 bases between. Germline lookup yields CDR1 SEHNR and CDR2 FQNEAQ (reference sequence). The CDR3 is made up of 15 amino acids.

The gene calls are TRBV6-5 and TRBJ2-2; perhaps TRBD2 as D (5 bases). CDR1 and CDR2 from the germline V gene are MNHEY and SVGAGI. CDR3 length equals 14 residues. V was cut by 6 bases and J by 4 bases, with 12 bases left in between. This chain's CDR3 is CASRRDESTGELFF. As DNA, the CDR3 is TGTGCCAGCAGGAGGGATGAGAGCACCGGGGAGCTGTTTTTT.

This clone was seen a handful of times. The genes are TRBV6-5 and TRBJ1-1; possible D gene TRBD1, 5 bases. Germline CDR1 MNHEY, CDR2 SVGAGI. The CDR3 spans 16 residues. Trimming removed 3 bases at V and 0 bases at J, with 14 bases between. Here the CDR3 reads CASSYGGTVMNTEAFF. The CDR3 DNA sequence: TGTGCCAGCAGTTATGGGGGGACGGTGATGAACACTGAAGCTTTCTTT.

This sequence joins TRBV6-6 and TRBJ2-3, with D uncertain. Germline values: CDR1 MNHNY, CDR2 SVGAGI (reference sequence). The CDR3 covers 14 residues. The V gene lost 0 bases and the J gene lost 0 bases, with 4 bases spanning the gap. CDR3 DNA: TGTGCCAGCAGTTACTCACTTAGCACAGATACGCAGTATTTT. Translating gives CASSYSLSTDTQYF.

This sequence joins TRBV9 and TRBJ2-1; TRBD2 aligns across 10 bases. The CDR3 sequence is 16 residues long. Per germline, CDR1 SGDLS and CDR2 YYNGEE. The V and J ends lost 4 bases and 8 bases, in that order; junction bases with no gene match: 12. The DNA for the CDR3 is TGTGCCAGCAGCTCCGGGGGTAGCGGGGGGAGGGATGAGCAGTTCTTC. Translating gives CASSSGGSGGRDEQFF.

This rearrangement joins TRBV5-4 to TRBJ1-5, with 7 positions matching TRBD1. The CDR3 length is 14 residues. The V gene end was trimmed by 4 bases and the J gene end by 7 bases; junction bases not matched to a gene: 8. Looked up from germline, CDR1 is SGHNT and CDR2 is YYREEE (reference sequence). This CDR3 reads CASSLGGGQQPQHF. CDR3 in DNA: TGTGCCAGCAGCCTAGGAGGGGGCCAGCAGCCCCAGCATTTT.

The chain recombines TRBV7-2 with TRBJ2-5; D perhaps matches TRBD1 (5 bases). Germline assignment: CDR1 SGHTA and CDR2 FQGNSA. Trimming cost V 7 bases and J 4 bases, with 16 bases left between them. The CDR3 spans 14 residues. In nucleotides, the CDR3 is TGTGCCAGCACCACAAAGGGGCAGGGAGAGACCCAGTACTTC. It translates to CASTTKGQGETQYF.

The chain combines TRBV11-2 with TRBJ2-1; TRBD2 matches at 9 bases. With 4 bases clipped from V and 6 bases from J, the junction kept 7 bases outside the gene matches. The length of the CDR3 is 15 residues. Germline CDR1 and CDR2: SGHAT and FQNNGV. DNA of the CDR3: TGTGCCAGCAGCTCGCGGGGGGGCCCCCCCAATGAGCAGTTCTTC. It specifies CASSSRGGPPNEQFF.

This clone was observed a few times. This CDR3 is CASSYLAGGFYEQYF. The DNA of the CDR3 is TGTGCCAGCAGTTACCTAGCGGGGGGTTTCTACGAGCAGTACTTC. The chain combines TRBV6-5 with TRBJ2-7, with 11 bases lining up with TRBD2. CDR1 is MNHEY and CDR2 is SVGAGI in the germline V gene. The CDR3 totals 15 residues. V shed 2 bases, J shed 3 bases, and the junction held 3 bases outside the gene matches.